A selection of T cell receptor beta chains follows, all from one sample in a study of CD8 T cells in Susac syndrome. TCRdb used MiXCR to reprocess the immunoSEQ multiplex PCR reads, holding one entry per CDR3 protein. Among hundreds of thousands of distinct CDR3 sequences listed, roughly 90% were seen once. Material: CD8+ T cells from PBMCs. Every receptor here comes from a human donor with multiple sclerosis. Each CDR3 is given with its conserved first and last residue. The D gene is left open where the match is weak. Clone size is given for some rows only: seen once, a few or many times, or a class if the clone is expanded.

DNA: TGTGCCAGCAGTTTCGTCCCTCAAAGGATGCCCACAGATACGCAGTATTTT
CDR3: CASSFVPQRMPTDTQYF
V: TRBV12-3/TRBV12-4
D: -
size: -
J: TRBJ2-3

DNA: TGTGCCAGCAGCTTGGGTGTGACTAGCGGCCTCCAAGAGACCCAGTACTTC
CDR3: CASSLGVTSGLQETQYF
V: TRBV7-2
D: TRBD2
size: -
J: TRBJ2-5

DNA: TGTGCCAGCAGCTCCTACGGGACACCCCCCAGCTACGAGCAGTACTTC
CDR3: CASSSYGTPPSYEQYF
V: TRBV7-6
D: -
size: -
J: TRBJ2-7

DNA: TGTGCCAGCAGACTATCGACTAGCGGGGGGCCTGGGGAGCTGTTTTTT
CDR3: CASRLSTSGGPGELFF
V: TRBV6-2/TRBV6-3
D: TRBD2
size: -
J: TRBJ2-2

DNA: TGCAGTGTCAAGGTCTGGCAGAGCAATCAGCCCCAGCATTTT
CDR3: CSVKVWQSNQPQHF
V: TRBV20-1
D: -
size: once
J: TRBJ1-5

DNA: TGCAGTGCTAGAGATCTAGCGGGGGATCAAGAGACCCAGTACTTC
CDR3: CSARDLAGDQETQYF
V: TRBV20-1
D: TRBD2
size: once
J: TRBJ2-5

DNA: TGTGCCACCAGTGATTTACAACAGGGTTTGGAGACCCAGTACTTC
CDR3: CATSDLQQGLETQYF
V: TRBV24-1
D: -
size: once
J: TRBJ2-5

DNA: TGTGCCAGCAGTGAATCGGCGAGACAGGGAAGGGGCTACACCTTC
CDR3: CASSESARQGRGYTF
V: TRBV25-1
D: TRBD1
size: few
J: TRBJ1-2

DNA: TGTGCCAGCAGTCCAACCGGGTCAGCGAACACCGGGGAGCTGTTTTTT
CDR3: CASSPTGSANTGELFF
V: TRBV7-9
D: -
size: once
J: TRBJ2-2

DNA: TGCAGCGTTGAAGATCGAAGTAGGGCGGCTGAAGCTTTCTTT
CDR3: CSVEDRSRAAEAFF
V: TRBV29-1
D: -
size: -
J: TRBJ1-1

DNA: TGCGCCAGCAGCTTCGAGGGGACAGTCCTCTACGAGCAGTACTTC
CDR3: CASSFEGTVLYEQYF
V: TRBV5-1
D: TRBD1
size: once
J: TRBJ2-7

DNA: TGTGCCAGCAGTGGGCTAGCGGGAAATAACAATGAGCAGTTCTTC
CDR3: CASSGLAGNNNEQFF
V: TRBV2
D: TRBD2
size: -
J: TRBJ2-1

DNA: TGTGCCAGCAACCTTGGGGGCTCCCTAGGACGAGGAGAGACCCAGTACTTC
CDR3: CASNLGGSLGRGETQYF
V: TRBV6-1
D: -
size: -
J: TRBJ2-5

DNA: TGTGCCAGCAGCCCACACCCGGACAGGGTGGTTACAACTAATGAAAAACTGTTTTTT
CDR3: CASSPHPDRVVTTNEKLFF
V: TRBV7-9
D: TRBD1
size: -
J: TRBJ1-4

DNA: TGTGCCAGCAGTGAAGTAGGGGACAGGGGCTACGAGCAGTACTTC
CDR3: CASSEVGDRGYEQYF
V: TRBV25-1
D: TRBD1
size: once
J: TRBJ2-7

DNA: TGTGCCAGCAGCCAAGCGGCAGGGGTAAAGACCCAGTACTTC
CDR3: CASSQAAGVKTQYF
V: TRBV4-2
D: -
size: -
J: TRBJ2-5

DNA: TGTGCCAGCTCACCCGAACAGTACAATGAGCAGTTCTTC
CDR3: CASSPEQYNEQFF
V: TRBV18
D: -
size: once
J: TRBJ2-1

DNA: TGTGCCACCAGCAGAAAACCAGGGGACTCTGACAATGAGCAGTTCTTC
CDR3: CATSRKPGDSDNEQFF
V: TRBV15
D: -
size: once
J: TRBJ2-1

DNA: TGCGCCAGCAGGACACTAATGAACACTGAAGCTTTCTTT
CDR3: CASRTLMNTEAFF
V: TRBV4-1
D: -
size: -
J: TRBJ1-1

DNA: TGTGCCATCAGTGAGCTCTGGACAGATACGCAGTATTTT
CDR3: CAISELWTDTQYF
V: TRBV10-3
D: -
size: -
J: TRBJ2-3

DNA: TGTGCCTGGAGTGTAGGGACGGGGAAACTGTTTTTT
CDR3: CAWSVGTGKLFF
V: TRBV30
D: -
size: -
J: TRBJ1-4

DNA: TGCAGTGCTACTCAGGAGGGGGGAGCTTACTATGGCTACACCTTC
CDR3: CSATQEGGAYYGYTF
V: TRBV20-1
D: -
size: -
J: TRBJ1-2

DNA: TGTGCCAGTACCCAGCGGGGGAGCCCCGGGGAGCTGTTTTTT
CDR3: CASTQRGSPGELFF
V: TRBV19
D: TRBD2
size: -
J: TRBJ2-2

DNA: TGTGCCACCAGTGTGGGGAGCTCCTACAATGAGCAGTTCTTC
CDR3: CATSVGSSYNEQFF
V: TRBV24-1
D: -
size: once
J: TRBJ2-1

DNA: TGCAGCGTTGTCACGGAATATACGGACGAGCAGTACTTC
CDR3: CSVVTEYTDEQYF
V: TRBV29-1
D: -
size: -
J: TRBJ2-7

DNA: TGTGCCATCAGCGGCGGACAGGTGCAGTGGAACACCGGGGAGCTGTTTTTT
CDR3: CAISGGQVQWNTGELFF
V: TRBV10-3
D: TRBD1
size: -
J: TRBJ2-2

DNA: TGCGCCAGCAGCCAAGTTGGGTCAGGGTCCTACAATGAGCAGTTCTTC
CDR3: CASSQVGSGSYNEQFF
V: TRBV4-3
D: -
size: -
J: TRBJ2-1

DNA: TGTGCCACCAGCAGAGAGGTCTCCTACAATGAGCAGTTCTTC
CDR3: CATSREVSYNEQFF
V: TRBV15
D: -
size: -
J: TRBJ2-1

DNA: TGTGCCAGCAGCATACAGGGGAATCAGCCCCAGCATTTT
CDR3: CASSIQGNQPQHF
V: TRBV27
D: TRBD1
size: -
J: TRBJ1-5

DNA: TGCAGCGTTGAAGGGGGGGTGGAAGCTTTCTTT
CDR3: CSVEGGVEAFF
V: TRBV29-1
D: -
size: once
J: TRBJ1-1

DNA: TGTGCCAGCAGCCAAGATACCGCAGATACGCAGTATTTT
CDR3: CASSQDTADTQYF
V: TRBV3-1
D: -
size: -
J: TRBJ2-3

DNA: TGTGCCAGTAGTCTCCGGGACAGGGTCTACGAGCAGTACTTC
CDR3: CASSLRDRVYEQYF
V: TRBV19
D: TRBD1
size: -
J: TRBJ2-7

DNA: TGTGCCATCAGCTTCCATATTGAGGACGAGCAGTACTTC
CDR3: CAISFHIEDEQYF
V: TRBV10-3
D: -
size: -
J: TRBJ2-7

DNA: TGCAGTGCTAGCCCTCTAGGAGCCCCCTACGAGCAGTACTTC
CDR3: CSASPLGAPYEQYF
V: TRBV20-1
D: -
size: -
J: TRBJ2-7

DNA: TGCAGTGCTCCCCCCAAGAGCGGGAGCCAAGAGACCCAGTACTTC
CDR3: CSAPPKSGSQETQYF
V: TRBV20-1
D: TRBD2
size: -
J: TRBJ2-5

DNA: TGTGCCAGTAGTGGCGTCGGCTCAGATACGCAGTATTTT
CDR3: CASSGVGSDTQYF
V: TRBV19
D: -
size: -
J: TRBJ2-3

DNA: TGTGCCAGCAGCCGCCGCCCCTTTCCCCCTTTCTTT
CDR3: CASSRRPFPPFF
V: TRBV3-1
D: -
size: -
J: TRBJ1-1

DNA: TGTGCCAGCTTGACTAGCGGATACAATGAGCAGTTCTTC
CDR3: CASLTSGYNEQFF
V: TRBV7-6
D: TRBD2
size: -
J: TRBJ2-1

DNA: TGCAGTGCTAGAGATCGGAGGGGGTCGACTGAAGCTTTCTTT
CDR3: CSARDRRGSTEAFF
V: TRBV20-1
D: -
size: -
J: TRBJ1-1

DNA: TGTGCCAGCCGGACAGGGGAGCCCCAGCATTTT
CDR3: CASRTGEPQHF
V: TRBV6-6
D: TRBD1
size: -
J: TRBJ1-5

DNA: TGTGCCAGCAGTTCCGACACCCATCAGCCCCAGCATTTT
CDR3: CASSSDTHQPQHF
V: TRBV27
D: -
size: -
J: TRBJ1-5

DNA: TGTGCCAGCAGTTTAAACAGGATGTTCTATGGCTACACCTTC
CDR3: CASSLNRMFYGYTF
V: TRBV12-3/TRBV12-4
D: -
size: -
J: TRBJ1-2

DNA: TGTGCCAGCAGCGCGGGACAGGGGGTCCCGGAGACCCAGTACTTC
CDR3: CASSAGQGVPETQYF
V: TRBV7-9
D: TRBD1
size: -
J: TRBJ2-5

DNA: TGCAGTGCTACCGGAGGGGTATTTTCAGATACGCAGTATTTT
CDR3: CSATGGVFSDTQYF
V: TRBV20-1
D: -
size: -
J: TRBJ2-3

DNA: TGTGCCAGCAGCCTCTGGGGGGACTTCGCGAACACCGGGGAGCTGTTTTTT
CDR3: CASSLWGDFANTGELFF
V: TRBV7-2
D: -
size: -
J: TRBJ2-2

DNA: TGCAGCGTTGTAGGGACTAGGAACGTCCACGAGCAGTACTTC
CDR3: CSVVGTRNVHEQYF
V: TRBV29-1
D: TRBD2
size: -
J: TRBJ2-7

DNA: TGCGCCAGCAGCTTTCCGTCAGCCGAAGCTTTCTTT
CDR3: CASSFPSAEAFF
V: TRBV5-1
D: -
size: -
J: TRBJ1-1

DNA: TGTGCCAGCAGTATACAGGGAGCTAGCTACGAGCAGTACTTC
CDR3: CASSIQGASYEQYF
V: TRBV6-5
D: -
size: -
J: TRBJ2-7

DNA: TGTGCCAGCAGTATCCTGGGACAGGGGGCCAATCAGCCCCAGCATTTT
CDR3: CASSILGQGANQPQHF
V: TRBV12-3/TRBV12-4
D: TRBD1
size: -
J: TRBJ1-5

DNA: TGTGCCAGCAGTCTAGGGCCGGGACAAGCCTACGAGCAGTACTTC
CDR3: CASSLGPGQAYEQYF
V: TRBV27
D: -
size: few
J: TRBJ2-7

DNA: TGCAGTGCCCCCCCCTACGCGACCTCCTACGAGCAGTACTTC
CDR3: CSAPPYATSYEQYF
V: TRBV20-1
D: -
size: -
J: TRBJ2-7

DNA: TGCAGTGCGTGGATAGGGGGTTGGGGCACCGGGGAGCTGTTTTTT
CDR3: CSAWIGGWGTGELFF
V: TRBV20-1
D: -
size: once
J: TRBJ2-2

DNA: TGTGCCAGCAGCGCAGCGAACACCGGGGAGCTGTTTTTT
CDR3: CASSAANTGELFF
V: TRBV9
D: -
size: -
J: TRBJ2-2

DNA: TGTGCCAGCAGTAGCGGGGGGGTATACAATGAGCAGTTCTTC
CDR3: CASSSGGVYNEQFF
V: TRBV2
D: TRBD2
size: -
J: TRBJ2-1

DNA: TGTGCCATCAACAACAGAGACTCCTACGAGCAGTACTTC
CDR3: CAINNRDSYEQYF
V: TRBV10-3
D: -
size: -
J: TRBJ2-7